Described below is a single TCR beta chain sequence and its context. Naive-designated CD8 cells lacked CD45RO, were positively enriched for CCR7, and omitted terminally differentiated effector memory CD45RA+ cells. These data belong to a study of shared clonotypes between healthy human individuals. The CDR3 contains 14 residues. The germline gives CDR1 SGHTS, CDR2 YDEGEE. Trimming pared 1 base from V and 3 bases from J, leaving 11 bases between. Produced via immunoSEQ multiplex PCR; TCRdb's table is partial and in-frame only. Of about 2.1 million clones in the sample, around 95% were seen once. The chain has TRBV5-8 and TRBJ2-7, with D perhaps TRBD1 (6 bases). The TCR comes from a man in his late teens or twenties in good health. Some clones in this sample may be carry-over from other donors' samples. Sequencing used naive CD8+ T cells from PBMCs. The CDR3 is CASSLSQGIYEQYF. CDR3 sequence (DNA): TGTGCCAGCAGCTTGAGTCAGGGGATCTACGAGCAGTACTTC.